Listed here are 27 T cell receptor beta chains from one sample, sequenced in a study of shared clonotypes between healthy human individuals. Assay used: immunoSEQ multiplex PCR; TCRdb lists only in-frame clones, some missing. The profile shows some 1.4 million clones, 95% to 97% of them singletons. Sequencing used naive CD4+ T cells sorted from blood. The subset: CD45RA+ positively selected. The source of these receptors is a man aged 25-45 years in good health.

Written as DNA, the CDR3 is TGTGCCAGTAGTATAACAGGAAGTCCGGACGAGCAGTACTTC. It specifies CASSITGSPDEQYF. V usage is TRBV19 and J usage is TRBJ2-7; TRBD1 is a possible D gene (5 bases). The CDR3 runs to 14 residues. Trimming left V 2 bases short and J 5 bases short, with 13 bases between. The germline CDR1 and CDR2 sequences are LNHDA and SQIVND (reference sequence).

In the case of this clone: Different DNA sequences within this sample yield the same CDR3. The rearrangement uses TRBV2 and TRBJ2-2, with TRBD1 identical over 8 bases. Germline-derived CDR1 and CDR2 are SNHLY and FYNNEI. Germline trimming cut 4 bases from V and 2 bases from J; bases unmatched to any gene: 3. CDR3 length: 15 residues. The CDR3 DNA sequence: TGTGCCAGCAGTGGACAGGGGTCCAACACCGGGGAGCTGTTTTTT. It translates to CASSGQGSNTGELFF. Complete variable domain (other parts from reference TRBV2 and TRBJ2-2): EPEVTQTPSHQVTQMGQEVILRCVPISNHLYFYWYRQILGQKVEFLVSFYNNEISEKSEIFDDQFSVERPDGSNFTLKIRSTKLEDSAMYFCASSGQGSNTGELFFGEGSRLTVL.

For this clone: Other DNA variants within this sample encode the same CDR3. This rearrangement joins TRBV5-4 to TRBJ1-2; D is undetermined. The CDR3 runs 12 residues. Germline V CDR1 and CDR2: SGHNT, YYREEE (reference sequence). V lost 2 bases and J lost 4, with 6 bases in between. The CDR3 bases are TGTGCCAGCAGCTTACCGGGCTATGGCTACACCTTC. This codes for CASSLPGYGYTF.

The CDR3: CASSFAVTGDQPQHF. CDR3 coding DNA: TGTGCCAGCAGCTTTGCCGTCACAGGGGATCAGCCCCAGCATTTT. The rearrangement uses TRBV7-9 and TRBJ1-5, with 7 bases identical to TRBD1. The CDR3 length is 15 residues. The J segment lost 5 bases and the V segment lost 3 bases, leaving 7 bases of the junction unmatched. Germline values: CDR1 SEHNR, CDR2 FQNEAQ (reference sequence).

The chain is built from TRBV2 and TRBJ1-2; D remains unclear. The V end lost 6 bases, the J end lost 1 base, and 9 bases lay between the germline ends. The germline gives CDR1 SNHLY, CDR2 FYNNEI. The CDR3 totals 13 residues. The CDR3 spells CASRSNGNYGYTF. In DNA form, the CDR3 reads TGTGCCAGCAGGAGCAATGGTAACTATGGCTACACCTTC.

The rearrangement links TRBV9 to TRBJ1-1; 9 nucleotides line up with TRBD1. The germline gives CDR1 SGDLS, CDR2 YYNGEE. Trimming took 3 bases from V and 1 from J; bases not matched to a gene: 4. The CDR3 extends over 15 amino acids. The CDR3 region has the DNA TGTGCCAGCAGCGGACCGGGACAGGGGAACACTGAAGCTTTCTTT. Its translation: CASSGPGQGNTEAFF.

This clone was observed a single time. The chain joins TRBV5-6 to TRBJ2-5, with TRBD2 matching over 9 bases. The CDR3 runs 17 residues. V lost 6 bases, J lost 2 bases, and 14 bases stayed unmatched. Per the germline V gene, CDR1 is SGHDT and CDR2 is YYEEEE. The CDR3 here is CASTLGLAGHIQETQYF. Here the CDR3 DNA reads TGTGCCAGCACCCTAGGGCTAGCGGGACACATACAAGAGACCCAGTACTTC. The full variable domain, completed using reference TRBV5-6 and TRBJ2-5, is DAGVTQSPTHLIKTRGQQVTLRCSPKSGHDTVSWYQQALGQGPQFIFQYYEEEERQRGNFPDRFSGHQFPNYSSELNVNALLLGDSALYLCASTLGLAGHIQETQYFGPGTRLLVL.

The rearrangement uses TRBV11-2 and TRBJ1-1; perhaps TRBD1 as D (5 bases). The V end was cut by 8 bases, the J end by 0 bases, with 19 bases between. Looked up from germline, CDR1 is SGHAT and CDR2 is FQNNGV. This CDR3 is 16 amino acids long. The CDR3 DNA follows: TGTGCCAGCTTTGGAAGGAGGAGACAGTTGAACACTGAAGCTTTCTTT. Translation: CASFGRRRQLNTEAFF.

The chain recombines TRBV14 with TRBJ2-1, with 7 positions matching TRBD2. V lost 4 bases to trimming and J lost 9 bases; unmatched junction nucleotides: 12. The germline gives CDR1 SGHDN, CDR2 FVKESK. This CDR3 spans 15 amino acids. CDR3 loop: CASSLYSGPSGEQFF. As DNA, the CDR3 is TGTGCCAGCAGCCTCTATAGCGGGCCGTCCGGTGAGCAGTTCTTC.

This clone has just one count. The CDR3 sequence: CASSKLRAATQETQYF. CDR3 DNA: TGCGCCAGCAGCAAACTGCGAGCGGCGACTCAAGAGACCCAGTACTTC. The chain combines TRBV5-1 with TRBJ2-5, with a weak D call TRBD2 (5 bases). Germline CDR1 is SGHRS and CDR2 is YFSETQ. The CDR3 sequence is 16 residues long. V lost 4 bases to trimming and J lost 2 bases, with 18 bases between them.

The chain is built from TRBV4-3 and TRBJ2-1, with 7 bases fitting TRBD2. CDR1 LGHNA and CDR2 YSLEER come from the germline V gene. CDR3 length: 17 residues. The V gene end was trimmed by 1 base and the J gene end by 6 bases; junction bases not matched to a gene: 12. The CDR3 nucleotides are TGCGCCAGCAGCCAAGGGGGTGCGGGAGTCTTCAGCAATGAGCAGTTCTTC. It encodes CASSQGGAGVFSNEQFF.

The chain links TRBV5-4 to TRBJ1-4; D may be TRBD1 (6 bases). V lost 3 bases and J 12 bases, leaving 18 bases between the germline ends. The germline V gene has CDR1 SGHNT and CDR2 YYREEE (reference sequence). The CDR3 extends over 14 amino acids. The CDR3 is CASSSGHRVEELFF. CDR3 nucleotides: TGTGCCAGCAGCTCGGGACACCGGGTTGAGGAACTGTTTTTT.

The rearrangement uses TRBV7-9 and TRBJ1-5; the D is unclear. Germline V gene lookup returns CDR1 SEHNR and CDR2 FQNEAQ (reference sequence). Between the trimmed V and J ends, which lost 1 base and 5 bases, there was a span of 9 bases. The length of the CDR3 is 14 residues. The DNA for the CDR3 is TGTGCCAGCAGCTTAGTGTCGGAAGATCAGCCCCAGCATTTT. Its translation: CASSLVSEDQPQHF.

This clone was counted once. V and J are TRBV28 and TRBJ2-7; 13 nucleotides agree with TRBD2. Germline trimming cut 4 bases from V and 3 bases from J; bases unmatched to any gene: 12. CDR1 and CDR2 (germline): MDHEN, SYDVKM. CDR3 length equals 18 residues. The CDR3 spells CASSSPRGTSGKFYEQYF. The CDR3 DNA follows: TGTGCCAGCAGTTCTCCCCGCGGGACTAGCGGGAAATTCTACGAGCAGTACTTC.

The chain uses TRBV2 and TRBJ2-3, with D unresolved. Germline assignment: CDR1 SNHLY and CDR2 FYNNEI. The CDR3 spans 15 residues. V lost 6 bases and J 2 bases, leaving 15 bases between the germline ends. CDR3 in DNA: TGTGCCAGCAGCCGTCTTACACCAACCACAGATACGCAGTATTTT. This sequence encodes CASSRLTPTTDTQYF.

V and J are TRBV15 and TRBJ2-3; 10 bases map to TRBD2. CDR1 and CDR2 from the germline V gene are LNHNV and YYDKDF (reference sequence). This CDR3 contains 16 residues. The V and J ends lost 4 bases and 3 bases, in that order; junction bases with no gene match: 7. CDR3 in amino acids: CATSIPSGGGTDTQYF. Written as DNA, the CDR3 is TGTGCCACCAGCATCCCGAGCGGGGGGGGTACAGATACGCAGTATTTT.

The chain recombines TRBV9 with TRBJ2-3; 9 bases fit TRBD2. From germline, CDR1 is SGDLS and CDR2 YYNGEE. J was trimmed by 5 bases and V by 0 bases; bases with no gene match: 7. The CDR3 has 16 amino acids. CDR3 sequence reads: CASSVVGLAGRDTQYF. The CDR3 nucleotides read TGTGCCAGCAGCGTAGTTGGGCTAGCGGGAAGAGATACGCAGTATTTT. Full variable domain (remainder filled in from reference TRBV9 and TRBJ2-3): DSGVTQTPKHLITATGQRVTLRCSPRSGDLSVYWYQQSLDQGLQFLIQYYNGEERAKGNILERFSAQQFPDLHSELNLSSLELGDSALYFCASSVVGLAGRDTQYFGPGTRLTVL.

The V and J genes are TRBV5-1 and TRBJ1-5; D not certain. This CDR3 comprises 14 residues. Germline lookup yields CDR1 SGHRS and CDR2 YFSETQ. V shed 0 bases and J shed 6 bases, with 10 bases lying between them. CDR3 DNA sequence: TGCGCCAGCAGCTTGGCTGGGTTTACTCAGCCCCAGCATTTT. Translation: CASSLAGFTQPQHF.

J is TRBJ2-1 and V is TRBV5-1; 11 nucleotides align to TRBD2. The CDR3 is made up of 19 amino acids. J lost 0 bases, V lost 3 bases, and 11 bases had no gene match. Germline V gives CDR1 SGHRS, CDR2 YFSETQ. CDR3 amino acids: CASSSLAGGPTSSYNEQFF. CDR3 DNA sequence: TGCGCCAGCAGCTCCCTAGCGGGAGGCCCCACTAGCTCCTACAATGAGCAGTTCTTC.

The V call is TRBV5-1, the J call TRBJ1-1; perhaps TRBD1 as D (5 bases). The CDR3 extends over 15 amino acids. Germline CDR1 and CDR2: SGHRS and YFSETQ. V was pared by 4 bases and J by 1 base, with 14 bases between. CDR3 sequence: CASSQGRPENTEAFF. DNA for the CDR3: TGCGCCAGCAGCCAGGGCCGGCCTGAGAACACTGAAGCTTTCTTT.

The J gene is TRBJ2-2, the V gene TRBV2; D may be TRBD2 (6 bases). Looked up from germline, CDR1 is SNHLY and CDR2 is FYNNEI. The CDR3 has 14 residues. V shed 11 bases and J shed 3 bases, with 16 bases lying between them. The CDR3 DNA follows: TGTGCCCCAGGGCGGGGTTTGGACACCGGGGAGCTGTTTTTT. Translated, it gives CAPGRGLDTGELFF.

V gene TRBV30 combines with J gene TRBJ1-4, with D possibly TRBD1 on 5 matching bases. The V end lost 0 bases, the J end lost 4 bases, and 12 bases lay between the germline ends. Per the germline V gene, CDR1 is GTSNPN and CDR2 is SVGIG (reference sequence). The CDR3 consists of 15 residues. CDR3 region: CAWSVWGTVNEKLFF. The CDR3 nucleotides are TGTGCCTGGAGTGTTTGGGGGACTGTTAATGAAAAACTGTTTTTT.

This chain connects TRBV28 to TRBJ2-3; perhaps D is TRBD1 or TRBD2 (5 bases each). Germline V gives CDR1 MDHEN, CDR2 SYDVKM. This CDR3 is built from 14 residues. V was shortened by 3 bases and J by 1 base, with 8 bases between the two germline ends. For the CDR3, the DNA is TGTGCCAGCAGTTTGGGGGACGGCACAGATACGCAGTATTTT. Protein: CASSLGDGTDTQYF. Full variable domain (outside the CDR3, taken from reference TRBV28 and TRBJ2-3): DVKVTQSSRYLVKRTGEKVFLECVQDMDHENMFWYRQDPGLGLRLIYFSYDVKMKEKGDIPEGYSVSREKKERFSLILESASTNQTSMYLCASSLGDGTDTQYFGPGTRLTVL.

The chain recombines TRBV19 with TRBJ2-6, with D perhaps TRBD1 (6 bases). V gave up 10 bases and J gave up 0 bases, with 19 bases separating them. The CDR3 runs 17 residues. Germline V gives CDR1 LNHDA, CDR2 SQIVND (reference sequence). For the CDR3, the DNA is TGTGCCACGACAGAGGGACAACTCCTCTCTGGGGCCAACGTCCTGACTTTC. Translating it yields CATTEGQLLSGANVLTF.

The CDR3 spells CASSVYALGAKGYTF. In DNA form, the CDR3 reads TGTGCCAGCAGTGTATACGCATTGGGGGCGAAGGGCTACACCTTC. The chain recombines TRBV28 with TRBJ1-2; tentatively, D is TRBD1 (6 bases). There are 15 residues in the CDR3. The germline CDR1 and CDR2 sequences are MDHEN and SYDVKM. With 5 bases removed from V and 8 bases from J, the gap between germline ends came to 21 bases.

The chain couples TRBV5-1 to TRBJ2-7, with D possibly TRBD2 on 6 matching bases. The V and J ends lost 0 bases and 4 bases respectively, with 17 bases between them. Germline V gene sequence: CDR1 SGHRS, CDR2 YFSETQ. CDR3 size: 16 residues. CDR3 amino acids: CASSLVTTRLGYEQYF. The DNA for the CDR3 is TGCGCCAGCAGCTTGGTCACGACGCGACTAGGTTACGAGCAGTACTTC.

The chain carries TRBV28 and TRBJ2-1, with 10 positions matching TRBD2. CDR1 is MDHEN and CDR2 is SYDVKM in the germline V gene. Trimming took 8 bases from V and 6 from J; bases not matched to a gene: 10. CDR3 length equals 15 residues. The chain's CDR3 is CASGVAGGVSNEQFF. The CDR3 DNA is TGTGCCAGCGGGGTAGCGGGAGGAGTGAGCAATGAGCAGTTCTTC.